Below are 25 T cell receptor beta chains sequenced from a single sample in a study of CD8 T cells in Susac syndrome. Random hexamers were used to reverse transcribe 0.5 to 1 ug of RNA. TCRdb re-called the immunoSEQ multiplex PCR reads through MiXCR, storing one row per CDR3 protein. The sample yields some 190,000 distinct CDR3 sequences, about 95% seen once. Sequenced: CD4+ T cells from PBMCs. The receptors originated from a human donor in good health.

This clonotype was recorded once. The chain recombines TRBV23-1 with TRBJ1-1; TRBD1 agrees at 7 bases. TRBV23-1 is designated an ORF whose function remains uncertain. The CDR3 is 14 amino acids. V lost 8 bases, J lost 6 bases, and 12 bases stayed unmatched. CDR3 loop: CASSPGQLISEAFF. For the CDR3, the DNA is TGCGCCAGCTCACCGGGACAGCTTATCTCTGAAGCTTTCTTT.

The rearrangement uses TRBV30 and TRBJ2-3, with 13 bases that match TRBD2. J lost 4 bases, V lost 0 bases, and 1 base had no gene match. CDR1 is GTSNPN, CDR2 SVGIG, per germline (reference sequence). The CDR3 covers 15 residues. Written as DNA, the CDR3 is TGTGCCTGGAGTGTACTAGCGGGAGGGCCAGATACGCAGTATTTT. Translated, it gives CAWSVLAGGPDTQYF. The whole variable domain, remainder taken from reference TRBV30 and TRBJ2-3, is SQTIHQWPATLVQPVGSPLSLECTVEGTSNPNLYWYRQAAGRGLQLLFYSVGIGQISSEVPQNLSASRPQDRQFILSSKKLLLSDSGFYLCAWSVLAGGPDTQYFGPGTRLTVL.

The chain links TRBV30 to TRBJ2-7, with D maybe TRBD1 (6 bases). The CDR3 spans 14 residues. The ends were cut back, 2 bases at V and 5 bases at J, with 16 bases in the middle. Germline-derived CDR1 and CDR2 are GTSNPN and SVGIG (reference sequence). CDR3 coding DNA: TGTGCCTGGAGTCAAAGGCAGGGGATAAACGAGCAGTACTTC. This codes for CAWSQRQGINEQYF.

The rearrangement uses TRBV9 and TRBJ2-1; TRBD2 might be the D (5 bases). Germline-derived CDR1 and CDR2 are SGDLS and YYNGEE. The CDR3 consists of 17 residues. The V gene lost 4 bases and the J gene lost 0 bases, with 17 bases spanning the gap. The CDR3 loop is CASSLTRSLSSYNEQFF. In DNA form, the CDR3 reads TGTGCCAGCAGCCTAACTAGGTCTTTGAGCTCCTACAATGAGCAGTTCTTC.

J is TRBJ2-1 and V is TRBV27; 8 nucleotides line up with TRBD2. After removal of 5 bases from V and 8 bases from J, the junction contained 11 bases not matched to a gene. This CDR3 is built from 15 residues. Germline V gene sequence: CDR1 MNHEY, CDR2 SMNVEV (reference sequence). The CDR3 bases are TGTGCCAGCAGTGAGGGCGGGAGGCCAAGGGATGAGCAGTTCTTC. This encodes CASSEGGRPRDEQFF.

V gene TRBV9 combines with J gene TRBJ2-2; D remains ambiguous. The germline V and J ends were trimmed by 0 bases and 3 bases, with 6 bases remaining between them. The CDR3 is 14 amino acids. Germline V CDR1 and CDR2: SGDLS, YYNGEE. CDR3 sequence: CASSVVLDTGELFF. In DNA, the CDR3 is TGTGCCAGCAGCGTAGTGCTGGACACCGGGGAGCTGTTTTTT.

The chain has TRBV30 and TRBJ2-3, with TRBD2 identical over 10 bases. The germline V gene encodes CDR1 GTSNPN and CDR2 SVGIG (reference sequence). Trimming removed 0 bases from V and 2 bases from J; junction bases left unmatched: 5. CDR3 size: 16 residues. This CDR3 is CAWSVSGRGSTDTQYF. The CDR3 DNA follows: TGTGCCTGGAGTGTCAGCGGGAGGGGCTCCACAGATACGCAGTATTTT.

CDR3 bases: TGTGCCAGCAGCTTACAGGGAATAGACCCCTACGAGCAGTACTTC. Amino acid sequence: CASSLQGIDPYEQYF. This chain joins TRBV7-2 and TRBJ2-7; maybe TRBD1 (5 bases). V was clipped by 2 bases and J by 2 bases, with 13 bases between them. CDR1 and CDR2 (germline): SGHTA, FQGNSA. The CDR3 consists of 15 residues.

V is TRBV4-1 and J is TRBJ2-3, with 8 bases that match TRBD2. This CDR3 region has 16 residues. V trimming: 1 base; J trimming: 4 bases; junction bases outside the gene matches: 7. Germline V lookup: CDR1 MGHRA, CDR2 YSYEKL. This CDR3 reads CASSQGPAGVADTQYF. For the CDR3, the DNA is TGCGCCAGCAGCCAAGGCCCAGCGGGAGTTGCAGATACGCAGTATTTT.

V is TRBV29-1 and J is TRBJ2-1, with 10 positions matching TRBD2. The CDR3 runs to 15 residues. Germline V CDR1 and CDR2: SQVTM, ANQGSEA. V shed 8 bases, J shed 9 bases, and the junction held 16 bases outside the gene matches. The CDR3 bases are TGCAGCATCAAGTCAGCGGGAGGGCCGAGTGGTGAGCAGTTCTTC. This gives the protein CSIKSAGGPSGEQFF.

The DNA for the CDR3 is TGCAGTGCTAGATACAGCGGGAGGGTCACCTACGAGCAGTACTTC. The encoded protein is CSARYSGRVTYEQYF. The rearrangement joins TRBV20-1 to TRBJ2-7; 10 bases align to TRBD2. Germline V gene lookup returns CDR1 DFQATT and CDR2 SNEGSKA (reference sequence). This CDR3 spans 15 amino acids. V dropped 2 bases and J dropped 2; count of bases not matched to a gene: 6.

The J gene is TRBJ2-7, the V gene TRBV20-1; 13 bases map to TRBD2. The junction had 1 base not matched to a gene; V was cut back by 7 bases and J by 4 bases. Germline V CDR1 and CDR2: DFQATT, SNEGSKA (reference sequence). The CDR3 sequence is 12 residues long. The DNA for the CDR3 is TGCAGTGGACTAGCGGGAGGTTACGAGCAGTACTTC. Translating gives CSGLAGGYEQYF.

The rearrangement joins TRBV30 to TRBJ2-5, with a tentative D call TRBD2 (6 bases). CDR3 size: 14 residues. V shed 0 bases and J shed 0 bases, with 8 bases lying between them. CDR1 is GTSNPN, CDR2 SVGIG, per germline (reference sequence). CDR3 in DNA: TGTGCCTGGAGTGTAGCGGGTTACCAAGAGACCCAGTACTTC. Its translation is CAWSVAGYQETQYF.

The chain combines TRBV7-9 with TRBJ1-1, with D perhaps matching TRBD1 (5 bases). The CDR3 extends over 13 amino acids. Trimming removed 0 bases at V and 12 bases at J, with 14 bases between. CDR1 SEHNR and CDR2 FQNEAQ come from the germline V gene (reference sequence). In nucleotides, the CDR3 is TGTGCCAGCAGCTTAGCGACAGTTAAGGAATCTTTCTTT. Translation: CASSLATVKESFF.

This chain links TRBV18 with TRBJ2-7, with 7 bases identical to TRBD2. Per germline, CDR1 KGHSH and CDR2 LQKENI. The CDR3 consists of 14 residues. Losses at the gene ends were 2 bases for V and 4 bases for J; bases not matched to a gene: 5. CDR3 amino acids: CASSPAGLPYEQYF. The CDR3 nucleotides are TGTGCCAGCTCACCAGCGGGACTACCTTACGAGCAGTACTTC. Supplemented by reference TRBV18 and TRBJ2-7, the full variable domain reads NAGVMQNPRHLVRRRGQEARLRCSPMKGHSHVYWYRQLPEEGLKFMVYLQKENIIDESGMPKERFSAEFPKEGPSILRIQQVVRGDSAAYFCASSPAGLPYEQYFGPGTRLTVT.

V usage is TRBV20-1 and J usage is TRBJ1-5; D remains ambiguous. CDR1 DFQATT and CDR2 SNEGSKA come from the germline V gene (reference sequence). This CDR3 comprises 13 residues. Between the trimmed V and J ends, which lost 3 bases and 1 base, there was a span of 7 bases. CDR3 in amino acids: CSAREQSNQPQHF. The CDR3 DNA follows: TGCAGTGCTAGGGAACAAAGCAATCAGCCCCAGCATTTT.

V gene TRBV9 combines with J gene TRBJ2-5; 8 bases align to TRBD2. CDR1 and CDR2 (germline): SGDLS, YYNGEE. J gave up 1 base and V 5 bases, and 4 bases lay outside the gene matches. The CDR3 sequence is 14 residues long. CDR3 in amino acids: CASSVTSGQETQYF. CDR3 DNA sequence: TGTGCCAGCAGTGTCACTAGCGGCCAAGAGACCCAGTACTTC.

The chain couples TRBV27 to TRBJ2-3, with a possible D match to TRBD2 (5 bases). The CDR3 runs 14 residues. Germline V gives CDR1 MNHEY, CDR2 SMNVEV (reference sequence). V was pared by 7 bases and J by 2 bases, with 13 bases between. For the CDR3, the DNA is TGTGCCAGCAAAACTAGAGGTCCCACAGATACGCAGTATTTT. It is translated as CASKTRGPTDTQYF.

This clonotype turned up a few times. For the CDR3, the DNA is TGCAGCGTCCAGGTTAACACTGAAGCTTTCTTT. It yields the protein CSVQVNTEAFF. The V call is TRBV29-1, the J call TRBJ1-1; D remains ambiguous. The germline V gene encodes CDR1 SQVTM and CDR2 ANQGSEA. Trimming took off 6 bases at V and 2 bases at J, with 7 bases between the two ends. The CDR3 consists of 11 residues.

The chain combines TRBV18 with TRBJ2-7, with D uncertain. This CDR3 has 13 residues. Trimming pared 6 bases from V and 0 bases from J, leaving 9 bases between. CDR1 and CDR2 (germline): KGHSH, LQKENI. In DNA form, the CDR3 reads TGTGCCAGCTCTAACCAGGCCTCCTACGAGCAGTACTTC. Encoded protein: CASSNQASYEQYF. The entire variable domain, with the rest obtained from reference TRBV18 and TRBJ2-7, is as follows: NAGVMQNPRHLVRRRGQEARLRCSPMKGHSHVYWYRQLPEEGLKFMVYLQKENIIDESGMPKERFSAEFPKEGPSILRIQQVVRGDSAAYFCASSNQASYEQYFGPGTRLTVT.

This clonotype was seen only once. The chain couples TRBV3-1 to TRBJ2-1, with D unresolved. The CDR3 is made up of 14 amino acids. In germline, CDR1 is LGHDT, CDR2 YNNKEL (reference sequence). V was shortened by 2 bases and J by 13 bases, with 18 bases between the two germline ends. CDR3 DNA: TGTGCCAGCAGCCAACCCCCCCAGGCGAACACACAGTTCTTC. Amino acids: CASSQPPQANTQFF.

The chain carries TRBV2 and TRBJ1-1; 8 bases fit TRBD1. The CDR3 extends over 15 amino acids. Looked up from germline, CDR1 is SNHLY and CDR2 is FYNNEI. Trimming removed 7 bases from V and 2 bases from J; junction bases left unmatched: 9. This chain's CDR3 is CASTGTGGPNTEAFF. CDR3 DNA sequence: TGTGCCAGCACAGGGACAGGCGGCCCTAACACTGAAGCTTTCTTT.

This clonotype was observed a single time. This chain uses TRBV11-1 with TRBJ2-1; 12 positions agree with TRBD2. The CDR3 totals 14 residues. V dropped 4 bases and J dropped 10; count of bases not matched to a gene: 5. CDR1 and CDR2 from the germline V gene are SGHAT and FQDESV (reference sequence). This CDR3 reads CASSSLAGGGEQFF. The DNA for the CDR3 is TGTGCCAGCAGCTCTCTAGCGGGAGGGGGAGAGCAGTTCTTC. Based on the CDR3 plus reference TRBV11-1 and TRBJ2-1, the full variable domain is EAEVAQSPRYKITEKSQAVAFWCDPISGHATLYWYRQILGQGPELLVQFQDESVVDDSQLPKDRFSAERLKGVDSTLKIQPAELGDSAMYLCASSSLAGGGEQFFGPGTRLTVL.

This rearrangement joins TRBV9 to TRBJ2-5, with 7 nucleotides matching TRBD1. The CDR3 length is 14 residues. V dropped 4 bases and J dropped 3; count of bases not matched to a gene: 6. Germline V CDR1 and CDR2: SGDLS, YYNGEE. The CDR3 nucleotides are TGTGCCAGCAGCCCGTCGGGGACAGAAGAGACCCAGTACTTC. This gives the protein CASSPSGTEETQYF.

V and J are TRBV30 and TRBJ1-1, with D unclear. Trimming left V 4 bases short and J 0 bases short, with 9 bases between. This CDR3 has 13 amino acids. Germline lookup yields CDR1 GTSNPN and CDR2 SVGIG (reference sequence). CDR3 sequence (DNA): TGTGCCTGGACTCGGAACATGAACACTGAAGCTTTCTTT. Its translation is CAWTRNMNTEAFF.